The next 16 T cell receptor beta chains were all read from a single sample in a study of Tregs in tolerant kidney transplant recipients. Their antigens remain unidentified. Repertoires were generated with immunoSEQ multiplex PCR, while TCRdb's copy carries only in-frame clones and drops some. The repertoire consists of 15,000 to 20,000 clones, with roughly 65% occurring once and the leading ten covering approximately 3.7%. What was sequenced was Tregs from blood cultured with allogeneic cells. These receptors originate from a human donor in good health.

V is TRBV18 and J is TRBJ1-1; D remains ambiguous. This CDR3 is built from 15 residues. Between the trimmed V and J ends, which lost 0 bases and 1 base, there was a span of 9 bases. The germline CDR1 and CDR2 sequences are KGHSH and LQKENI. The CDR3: CASSPPALQNTEAFF. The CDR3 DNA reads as TGTGCCAGCTCACCACCGGCACTGCAGAACACTGAAGCTTTCTTT.

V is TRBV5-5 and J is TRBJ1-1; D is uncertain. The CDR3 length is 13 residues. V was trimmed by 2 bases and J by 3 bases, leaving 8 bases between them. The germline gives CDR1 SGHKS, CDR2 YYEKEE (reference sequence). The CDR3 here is CASSFALDTEAFF. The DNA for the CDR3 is TGTGCCAGCAGCTTTGCGTTGGACACTGAAGCTTTCTTT.

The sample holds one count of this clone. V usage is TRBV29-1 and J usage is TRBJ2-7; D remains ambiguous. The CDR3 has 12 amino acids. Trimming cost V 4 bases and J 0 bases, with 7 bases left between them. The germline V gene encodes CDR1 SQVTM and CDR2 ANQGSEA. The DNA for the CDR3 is TGCAGCGTTGCGGCGGTCTCCTACGAGCAGTACTTC. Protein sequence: CSVAAVSYEQYF.

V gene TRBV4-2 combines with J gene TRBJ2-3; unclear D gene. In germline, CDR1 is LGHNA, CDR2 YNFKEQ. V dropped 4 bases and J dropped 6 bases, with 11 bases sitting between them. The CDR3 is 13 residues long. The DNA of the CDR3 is TGTGCCAGCAGCCCACGGTCCGCGGATACGCAGTATTTT. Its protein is CASSPRSADTQYF.

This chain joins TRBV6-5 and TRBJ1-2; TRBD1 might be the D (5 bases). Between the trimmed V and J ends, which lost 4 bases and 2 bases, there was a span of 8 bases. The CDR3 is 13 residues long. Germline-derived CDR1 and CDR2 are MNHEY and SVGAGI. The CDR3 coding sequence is TGTGCCAGCAGTTGGCGGACAAACTATGGCTACACCTTC. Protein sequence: CASSWRTNYGYTF.

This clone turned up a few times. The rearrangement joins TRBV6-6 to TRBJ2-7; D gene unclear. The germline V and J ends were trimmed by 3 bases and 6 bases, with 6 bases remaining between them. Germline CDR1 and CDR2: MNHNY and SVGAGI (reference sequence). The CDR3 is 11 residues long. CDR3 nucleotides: TGTGCCAGCAGTTATCTTGCCGAGCAGTACTTC. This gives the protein CASSYLAEQYF.

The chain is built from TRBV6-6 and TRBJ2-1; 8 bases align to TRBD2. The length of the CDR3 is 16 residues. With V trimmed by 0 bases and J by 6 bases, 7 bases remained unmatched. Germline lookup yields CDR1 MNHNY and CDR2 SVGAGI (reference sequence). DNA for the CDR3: TGTGCCAGCAGTTACTCCAGCGGGGGTGTGTTCAATGAGCAGTTCTTC. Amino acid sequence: CASSYSSGGVFNEQFF.

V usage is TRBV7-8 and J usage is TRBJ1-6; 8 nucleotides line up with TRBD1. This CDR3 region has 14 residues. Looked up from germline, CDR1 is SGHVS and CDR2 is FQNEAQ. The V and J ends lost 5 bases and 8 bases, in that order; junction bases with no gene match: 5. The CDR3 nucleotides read TGTGCCAGCAGCCCCAACAGGGGGTATTCACCCCTCCACTTT. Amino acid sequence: CASSPNRGYSPLHF.

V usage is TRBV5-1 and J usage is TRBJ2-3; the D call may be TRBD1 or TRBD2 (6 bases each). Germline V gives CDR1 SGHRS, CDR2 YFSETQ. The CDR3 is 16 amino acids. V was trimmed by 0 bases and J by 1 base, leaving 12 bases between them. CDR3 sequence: CASSLVPGEGTDTQYF. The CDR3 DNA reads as TGCGCCAGCAGCTTGGTCCCAGGGGAGGGCACAGATACGCAGTATTTT. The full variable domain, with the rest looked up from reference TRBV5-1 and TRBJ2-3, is KAGVTQTPRYLIKTRGQQVTLSCSPISGHRSVSWYQQTPGQGLQFLFEYFSETQRNKGNFPGRFSGRQFSNSRSEMNVSTLELGDSALYLCASSLVPGEGTDTQYFGPGTRLTVL.

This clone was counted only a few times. This chain's CDR3 is CASSSTLQSPNQPQHF. For the CDR3, the DNA is TGTGCCAGCAGTAGCACCCTCCAGTCCCCCAATCAGCCCCAGCATTTT. The rearrangement joins TRBV6-6 to TRBJ1-5; no definite D call. The germline V gene encodes CDR1 MNHNY and CDR2 SVGAGI (reference sequence). V lost 5 bases, J lost 3 bases, and 17 bases lay in between. This CDR3 has 16 residues.

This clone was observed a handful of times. The CDR3 coding sequence is TGCGCCAGCAGTCCCGGGACAGGGTTCTACGAGCAGTACTTC. Translated: CASSPGTGFYEQYF. This chain connects TRBV23-1 to TRBJ2-7, with 9 bases matching TRBD1. TRBV23-1 is sorted into the ORF group, with uncertain function. The CDR3 length is 14 residues. The trim removed 4 bases at V and 3 bases at J, leaving 4 bases unmatched.

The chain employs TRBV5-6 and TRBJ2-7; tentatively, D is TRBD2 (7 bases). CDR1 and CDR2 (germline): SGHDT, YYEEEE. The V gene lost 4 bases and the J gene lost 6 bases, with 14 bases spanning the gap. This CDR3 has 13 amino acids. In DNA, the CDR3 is TGTGCCAGCAGCCAAGGGGGGGGGACCGAGCAGTACTTC. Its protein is CASSQGGGTEQYF.

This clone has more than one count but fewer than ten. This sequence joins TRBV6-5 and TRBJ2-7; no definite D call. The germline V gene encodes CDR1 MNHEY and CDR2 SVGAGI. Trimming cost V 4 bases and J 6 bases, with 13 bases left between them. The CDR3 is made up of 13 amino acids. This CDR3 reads CASSSPPSPEQYF. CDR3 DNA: TGTGCCAGCAGTTCCCCCCCCAGTCCCGAGCAGTACTTC.

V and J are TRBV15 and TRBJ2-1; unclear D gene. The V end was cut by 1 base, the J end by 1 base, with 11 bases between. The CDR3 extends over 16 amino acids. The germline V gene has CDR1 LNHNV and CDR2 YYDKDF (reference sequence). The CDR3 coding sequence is TGTGCCACCAGCAGAGGGGAAGCGTTATCCTACAATGAGCAGTTCTTC. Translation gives CATSRGEALSYNEQFF.

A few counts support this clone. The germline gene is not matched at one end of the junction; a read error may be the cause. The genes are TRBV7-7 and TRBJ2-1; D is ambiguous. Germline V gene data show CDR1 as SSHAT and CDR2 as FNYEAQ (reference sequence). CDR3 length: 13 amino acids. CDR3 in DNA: TGTGCTAGCAGCTTATCCTCGAACAATGAGCAGTTCTTC. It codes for CASSLSSNNEQFF.

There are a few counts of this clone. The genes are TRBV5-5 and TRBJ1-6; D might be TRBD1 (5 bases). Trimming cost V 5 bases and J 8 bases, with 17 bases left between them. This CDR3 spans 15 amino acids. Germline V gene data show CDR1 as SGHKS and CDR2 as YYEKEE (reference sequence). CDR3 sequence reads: CASRGWGILDSPLHF. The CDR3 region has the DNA TGTGCCAGCAGGGGATGGGGGATCCTGGATTCACCCCTCCACTTT. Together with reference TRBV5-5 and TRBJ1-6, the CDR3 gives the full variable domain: DAGVTQSPTHLIKTRGQQVTLRCSPISGHKSVSWYQQVLGQGPQFIFQYYEKEERGRGNFPDRFSARQFPNYSSELNVNALLLGDSALYLCASRGWGILDSPLHFGNGTRLTVT.